This TCR beta chain is drawn from a study of cytomegalovirus exposure and HLA in healthy donors. The overall study: The approximately 130 validation repertoires were reported in a later analysis to have been generated on the same platform as the roughly 720 first-cohort repertoires.

Assay: immunoSEQ multiplex PCR; the TCRdb copy retains only in-frame clones and omits some. In the table there are 150,000 to 200,000 clones, roughly 84% of which are singletons. General study points: Despite most TCR sequences being rare, some public TCRs occurred in many donors. Cytomegalovirus association was listed for 164 TCR beta chains.

Of note for this clone: Its antigen is not known.

Germline V lookup: CDR1 GTSNPN, CDR2 SVGIG (reference sequence). The trim removed 1 base at V and 0 bases at J, leaving 4 bases unmatched. There are 15 residues in the CDR3. Separate from the roughly 700-subject first cohort was the approximately 110-subject validation cohort, to which the donors belonged. The sample comprised PBMCs. This sequence joins TRBV30 and TRBJ2-3; TRBD1 agrees at 7 bases. The sequence came from a man younger than 35 in good health and CMV-seropositive. CDR3: CAWSGTGASTDTQYF. DNA of the CDR3: TGTGCCTGGAGTGGGACAGGAGCTAGCACAGATACGCAGTATTTT.